Here is one T cell receptor beta chain with its context. Original handling: Amplification from reference gene primers served as the basis for estimated nucleated cell counts. Using immunoSEQ multiplex PCR, the repertoire was profiled, and TCRdb retains in-frame clones only, with some absent. V, J and clone size were drawn from that table, and D and trimming were deduced from the DNA. The sample has more than 100,000 clones, around 86% seen once. The entry originates in a study of blood T cell repertoires in COVID-19. This CDR3 spans 16 amino acids. V shed 0 bases, J shed 4 bases, and the junction held 6 bases outside the gene matches. CDR1 and CDR2 (germline): SGHRS, YFSETQ.

The sequenced sample consisted of peripheral blood. The source is a woman aged 60-75 years with active or convalescent COVID-19. The chain recombines TRBV5-1 with TRBJ2-1, with TRBD2 matching over 8 bases. DNA of the CDR3: TGCGCCAGCAGCTTGGAAAGTACTAGCGGATACAATGAGCAGTTCTTC. This codes for CASSLESTSGYNEQFF.